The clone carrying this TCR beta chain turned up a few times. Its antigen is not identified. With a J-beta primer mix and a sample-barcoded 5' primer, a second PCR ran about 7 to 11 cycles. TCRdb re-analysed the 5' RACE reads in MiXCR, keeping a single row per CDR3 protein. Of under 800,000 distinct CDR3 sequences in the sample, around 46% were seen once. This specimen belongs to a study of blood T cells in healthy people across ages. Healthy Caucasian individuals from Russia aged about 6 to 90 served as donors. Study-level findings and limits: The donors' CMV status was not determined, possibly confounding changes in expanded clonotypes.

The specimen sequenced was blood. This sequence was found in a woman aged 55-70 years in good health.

Here the CDR3 reads CASKSGGDTYEQYF. The DNA for the CDR3 is TGTGCCAGCAAGTCTGGGGGGGACACCTACGAGCAGTACTTC. This sequence joins TRBV6-1 and TRBJ2-7; weak D call: TRBD2 (7 bases). The CDR3 runs to 14 residues. CDR1 is MNHNS and CDR2 is SASEGT in the germline V gene. Trimming removed 7 bases from V and 2 bases from J, with 15 bases in between.